Given below is one T cell receptor beta chain in context. It has no known antigen specificity. One base away there is no much larger clone; base qualities are not given. The data stem from a study of blood T cell repertoires in COVID-19 (TCRdb year 2020). A note on the overall study: Samples covering the acute and convalescent phases of COVID-19 were provided by collaborators in the United States, Italy and Spain. The prospective study material was composed of cDNA or gDNA derived from T cells, B-cell-depleted T cells, or PBMCs. Deeply sampled blood TCRbeta repertoires from subjects exposed to, actively infected with, or recovered from COVID-19 were included in the dataset. A freely available public database, intended as a resource for researchers studying the immune response to SARS-CoV-2, is where the repertoires were released. The samples were drawn from the first 160 participants of the ongoing ImmuneRACE study and from 1,254 subjects provided by 6 global collaborators. A de-identified subject ID, COVID-19 status, age in years and sex were almost always included in the sample metadata. Where HLA class I and class II types were available, the types were taken from metadata supplied by the sample provider, not from assay-based typing.

TCRbeta CDR3 regions were amplified from genomic DNA by means of the immunoSEQ Assay, a bias-controlled multiplex PCR. The paper's data handling went like this. Nucleated cell counts per sample were estimated from amplification of reference gene primers within the assay. To quantify the absolute abundance of each unique TCRbeta CDR3 rearrangement, sequence reads were collapsed and filtered. Productive Simpson clonality was computed per sample as the square root of Simpson's diversity index over productive rearrangements. Here the immuneACCESS table is served through TCRdb, limited to in-frame sequences with V and J called. Missing clones are a known gap in these copies; in checked studies unresolved V genes cover under half, and the rest lacks a known reason. Clonal size and the V and J genes are those of that table, whereas D and trimming came from the DNA. For this sample there are hundreds of thousands of clones; about 80% appear just once. 1.5% to 2% of the sample is taken by the ten largest.

Between the V and J ends, shortened by 1 base and 1 base respectively, the junction contains 18 bases. According to the germline V gene, CDR1 reads SGHTA and CDR2 reads FQGNSA. Taken from cysteine to phenylalanine, the CDR3 has 18 residues. Of the read, only the CDR3 DNA is kept; its 54 bases are in frame from base 1. Whole blood was collected in K2EDTA tubes by collaborating institutions according to the institutions' own protocols. For TCRbeta analysis, collaborator samples were shipped as frozen whole blood, as isolated PBMCs, or as DNA extracted from either sample type. General findings and caveats noted by the study authors: The quantity of clinical and demographic metadata differed by source and by participant and was supplied without curation.

The chain is encoded by TRBV7-2 joined to TRBJ2-3, with a tentative D gene TRBD2 over 5 matching bases. The source material was peripheral blood. The sequence was collected from a woman over 75 with acute or convalescent COVID-19. The CDR3 region has the sequence CASSLGRMRSGRTDTQYF. The nucleotides read TGTGCCAGCAGCTTAGGCCGGATGCGAAGCGGTCGCACAGATACGCAGTATTTT.